The present entry profiles one T cell receptor beta chain with its context. The antigen remains unidentified. The data are from a study of cytomegalovirus exposure and HLA in healthy donors. Overall study findings and caveats: When analyzed later, the rates of TCR association showed variation by HLA locus, with DRB1 the most and HLA-C the fewest. TRBV6-2, TRBV6-3 and other indistinguishable V segments were excluded.

This CDR3 has 15 residues. V was clipped by 4 bases and J by 7 bases; unmatched bases: 9. Germline-derived CDR1 and CDR2 are SGHVS and FQNEAQ. The PCR was carried out with 60 Vbeta primers and 13 Jbeta primers. Libraries were prepared by immunoSEQ multiplex PCR; TCRdb keeps only in-frame clonotypes and omits some of them. Of roughly 180,000 clones in the sample, roughly 74% are singletons; the top ten hold around 7.7%. The receptor comes from a woman aged 35 to 49 in good health and CMV-seropositive. The chain couples TRBV7-8 to TRBJ1-1; 10 nucleotides line up with TRBD1. Sequences were obtained from PBMCs. The CDR3 region is CASSYRTGGESEAFF. The CDR3 bases are TGTGCCAGCAGCTACCGGACAGGGGGGGAGAGTGAAGCTTTCTTT.